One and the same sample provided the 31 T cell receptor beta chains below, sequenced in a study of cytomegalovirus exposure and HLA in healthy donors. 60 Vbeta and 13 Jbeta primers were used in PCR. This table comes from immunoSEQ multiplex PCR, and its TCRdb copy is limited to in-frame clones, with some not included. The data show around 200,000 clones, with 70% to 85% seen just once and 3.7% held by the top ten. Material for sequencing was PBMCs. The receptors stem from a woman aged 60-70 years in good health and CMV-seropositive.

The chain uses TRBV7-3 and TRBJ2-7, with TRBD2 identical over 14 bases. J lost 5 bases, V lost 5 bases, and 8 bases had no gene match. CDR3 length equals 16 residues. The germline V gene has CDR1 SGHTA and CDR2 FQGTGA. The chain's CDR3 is CASSRYGTSGSHEQYF. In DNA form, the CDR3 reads TGTGCCAGCAGCCGCTACGGGACTAGCGGGAGCCACGAGCAGTACTTC.

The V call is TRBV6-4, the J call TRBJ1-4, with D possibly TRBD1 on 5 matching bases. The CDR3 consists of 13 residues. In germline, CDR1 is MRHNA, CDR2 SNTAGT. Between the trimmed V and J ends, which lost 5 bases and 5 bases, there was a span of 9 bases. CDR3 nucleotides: TGTGCCAGCAGTCGACAGCCGAATGAAAAACTGTTTTTT. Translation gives CASSRQPNEKLFF.

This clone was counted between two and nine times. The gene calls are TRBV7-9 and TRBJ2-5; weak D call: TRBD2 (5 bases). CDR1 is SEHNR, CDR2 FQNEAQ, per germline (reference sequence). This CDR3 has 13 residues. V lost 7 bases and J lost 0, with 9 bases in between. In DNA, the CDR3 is TGTGCCAGCAACGGGGAGTACCAAGAGACCCAGTACTTC. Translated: CASNGEYQETQYF.

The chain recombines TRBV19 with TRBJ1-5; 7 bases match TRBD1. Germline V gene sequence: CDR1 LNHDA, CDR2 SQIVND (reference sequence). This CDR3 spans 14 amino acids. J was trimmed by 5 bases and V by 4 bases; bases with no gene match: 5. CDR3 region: CASSTGQVHQPQHF. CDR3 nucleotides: TGTGCCAGTAGTACCGGACAGGTTCATCAGCCCCAGCATTTT. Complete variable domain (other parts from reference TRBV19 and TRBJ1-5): DGGITQSPKYLFRKEGQNVTLSCEQNLNHDAMYWYRQDPGQGLRLIYYSQIVNDFQKGDIAEGYSVSREKKESFPLTVTSAQKNPTAFYLCASSTGQVHQPQHFGDGTRLSIL.

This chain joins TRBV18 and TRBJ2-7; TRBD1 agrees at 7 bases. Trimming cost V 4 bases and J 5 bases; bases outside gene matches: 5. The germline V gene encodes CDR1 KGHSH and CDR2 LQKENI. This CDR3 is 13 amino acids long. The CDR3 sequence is CASSLDRDHEQYF. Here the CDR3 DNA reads TGTGCCAGCTCACTAGACAGGGACCACGAGCAGTACTTC. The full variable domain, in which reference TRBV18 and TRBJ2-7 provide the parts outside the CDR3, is NAGVMQNPRHLVRRRGQEARLRCSPMKGHSHVYWYRQLPEEGLKFMVYLQKENIIDESGMPKERFSAEFPKEGPSILRIQQVVRGDSAAYFCASSLDRDHEQYFGPGTRLTVT.

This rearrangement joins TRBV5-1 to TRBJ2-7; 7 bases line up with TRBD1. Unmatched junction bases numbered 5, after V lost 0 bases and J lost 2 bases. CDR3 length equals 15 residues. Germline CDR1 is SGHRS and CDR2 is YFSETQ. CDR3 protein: CASSLDRGLTYEQYF. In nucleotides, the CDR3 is TGCGCCAGCAGCTTGGACAGGGGTCTCACCTACGAGCAGTACTTC.

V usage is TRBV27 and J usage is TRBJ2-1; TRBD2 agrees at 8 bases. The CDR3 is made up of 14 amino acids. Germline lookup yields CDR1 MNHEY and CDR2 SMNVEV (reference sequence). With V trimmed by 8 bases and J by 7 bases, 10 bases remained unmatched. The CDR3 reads CASGSGSGRNEQFF. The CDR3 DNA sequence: TGTGCCAGCGGAAGCGGGAGCGGCAGGAATGAGCAGTTCTTC.

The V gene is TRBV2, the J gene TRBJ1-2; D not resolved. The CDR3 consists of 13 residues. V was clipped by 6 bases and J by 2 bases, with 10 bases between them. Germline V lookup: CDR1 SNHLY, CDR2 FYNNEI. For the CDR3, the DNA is TGTGCCAGCAGCGCCGGGAAAAACTATGGCTACACCTTC. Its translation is CASSAGKNYGYTF.

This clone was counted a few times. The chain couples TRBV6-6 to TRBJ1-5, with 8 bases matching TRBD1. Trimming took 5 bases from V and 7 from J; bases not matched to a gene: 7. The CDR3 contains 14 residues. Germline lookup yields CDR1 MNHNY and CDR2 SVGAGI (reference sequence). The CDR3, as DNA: TGTGCCAGCAGTGACCGACAGGGGAAACAGCCCCAGCATTTT. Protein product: CASSDRQGKQPQHF.

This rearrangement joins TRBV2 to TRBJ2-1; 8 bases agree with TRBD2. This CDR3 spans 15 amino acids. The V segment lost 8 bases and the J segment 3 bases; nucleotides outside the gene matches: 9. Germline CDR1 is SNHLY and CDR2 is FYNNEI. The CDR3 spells CASDPGTRIYNEQFF. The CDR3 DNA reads TGTGCCAGCGACCCCGGGACTAGGATCTACAATGAGCAGTTCTTC.

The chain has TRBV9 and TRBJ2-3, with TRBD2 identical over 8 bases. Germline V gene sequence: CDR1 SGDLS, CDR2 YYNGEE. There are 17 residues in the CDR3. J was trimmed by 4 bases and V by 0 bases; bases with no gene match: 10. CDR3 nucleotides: TGTGCCAGCAGCGTAGCTCCGGGGGGGCCCCAAGCAGATACGCAGTATTTT. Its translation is CASSVAPGGPQADTQYF.

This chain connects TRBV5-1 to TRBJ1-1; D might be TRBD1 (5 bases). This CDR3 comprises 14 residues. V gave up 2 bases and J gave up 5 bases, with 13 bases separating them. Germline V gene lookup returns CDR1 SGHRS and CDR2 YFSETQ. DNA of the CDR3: TGCGCCAGCAGCTTTTCACCGGGGGAGACTGAAGCTTTCTTT. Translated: CASSFSPGETEAFF.

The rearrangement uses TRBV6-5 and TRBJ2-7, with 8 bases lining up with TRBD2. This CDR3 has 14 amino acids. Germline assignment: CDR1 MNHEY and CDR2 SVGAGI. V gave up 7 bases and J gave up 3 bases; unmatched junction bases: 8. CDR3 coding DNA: TGTGCCAGCACCCCGGGGGGGCAAGGCTACGAGCAGTACTTC. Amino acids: CASTPGGQGYEQYF.

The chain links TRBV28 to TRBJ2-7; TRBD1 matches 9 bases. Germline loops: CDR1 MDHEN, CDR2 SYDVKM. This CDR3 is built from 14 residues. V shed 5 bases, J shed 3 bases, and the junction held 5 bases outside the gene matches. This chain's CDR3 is CASSRQGVRYEQYF. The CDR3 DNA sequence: TGTGCCAGCAGTCGACAGGGGGTTCGCTACGAGCAGTACTTC.

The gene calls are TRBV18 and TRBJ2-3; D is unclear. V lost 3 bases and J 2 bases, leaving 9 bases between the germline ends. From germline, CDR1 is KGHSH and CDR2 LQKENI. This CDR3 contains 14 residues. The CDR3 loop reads CASSPELSTDTQYF. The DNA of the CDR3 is TGTGCCAGCTCACCCGAGCTCTCCACAGATACGCAGTATTTT.

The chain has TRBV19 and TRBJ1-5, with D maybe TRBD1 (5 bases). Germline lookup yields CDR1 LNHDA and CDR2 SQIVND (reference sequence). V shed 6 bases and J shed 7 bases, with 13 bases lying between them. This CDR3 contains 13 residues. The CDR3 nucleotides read TGTGCCAGTAGCGGGCAGGGTGGGCAGCCCCAGCATTTT. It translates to CASSGQGGQPQHF.

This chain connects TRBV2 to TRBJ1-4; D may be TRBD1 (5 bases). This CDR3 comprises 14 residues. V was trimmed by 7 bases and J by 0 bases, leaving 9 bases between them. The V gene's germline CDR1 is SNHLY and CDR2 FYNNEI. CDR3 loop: CASTQGSTNEKLFF. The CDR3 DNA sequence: TGTGCCAGCACCCAGGGATCAACTAATGAAAAACTGTTTTTT.

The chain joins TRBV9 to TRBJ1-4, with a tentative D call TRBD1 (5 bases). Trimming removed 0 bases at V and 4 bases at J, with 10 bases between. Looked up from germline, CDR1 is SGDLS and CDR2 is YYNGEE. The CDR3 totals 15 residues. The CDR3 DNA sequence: TGTGCCAGCAGCGTAGGGGGGACTTATAATGAAAAACTGTTTTTT. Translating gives CASSVGGTYNEKLFF.

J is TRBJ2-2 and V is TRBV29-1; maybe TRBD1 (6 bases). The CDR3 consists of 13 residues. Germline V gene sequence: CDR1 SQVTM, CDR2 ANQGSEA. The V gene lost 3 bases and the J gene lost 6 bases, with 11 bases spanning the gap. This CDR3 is CSVEGDRSGELFF. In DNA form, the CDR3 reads TGCAGCGTTGAGGGAGACAGGTCCGGGGAGCTGTTTTTT.

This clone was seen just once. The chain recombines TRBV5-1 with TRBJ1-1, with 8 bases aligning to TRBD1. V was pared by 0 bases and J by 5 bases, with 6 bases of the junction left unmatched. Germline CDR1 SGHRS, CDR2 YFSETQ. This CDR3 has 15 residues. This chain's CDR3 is CASSLGAGGSTEAFF. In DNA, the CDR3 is TGCGCCAGCAGCTTGGGAGCAGGGGGCTCGACTGAAGCTTTCTTT. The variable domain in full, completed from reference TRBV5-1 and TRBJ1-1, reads KAGVTQTPRYLIKTRGQQVTLSCSPISGHRSVSWYQQTPGQGLQFLFEYFSETQRNKGNFPGRFSGRQFSNSRSEMNVSTLELGDSALYLCASSLGAGGSTEAFFGQGTRLTVV.

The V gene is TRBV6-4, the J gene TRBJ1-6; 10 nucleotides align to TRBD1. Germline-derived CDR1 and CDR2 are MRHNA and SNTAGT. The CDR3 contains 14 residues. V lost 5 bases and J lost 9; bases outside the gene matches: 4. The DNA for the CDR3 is TGTGCCAGCAGTAGGGACAGGGGAGTTTCACCCCTCCACTTT. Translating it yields CASSRDRGVSPLHF.

CDR3 protein: CASSWSSYNEQFF. The CDR3, as DNA: TGTGCCAGCAGCTGGAGCTCCTACAATGAGCAGTTCTTC. The chain recombines TRBV7-2 with TRBJ2-1, with D uncertain. Germline lookup yields CDR1 SGHTA and CDR2 FQGNSA. Trimming took 4 bases from V and 0 from J, leaving 4 bases between them. CDR3 size: 13 residues.

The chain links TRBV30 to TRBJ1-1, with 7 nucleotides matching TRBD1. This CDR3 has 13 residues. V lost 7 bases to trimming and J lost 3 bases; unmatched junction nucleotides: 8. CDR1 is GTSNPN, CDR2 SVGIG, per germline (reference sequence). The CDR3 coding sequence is TGTGCCTTACAGGGGTTGAGGGACACTGAAGCTTTCTTT. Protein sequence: CALQGLRDTEAFF.

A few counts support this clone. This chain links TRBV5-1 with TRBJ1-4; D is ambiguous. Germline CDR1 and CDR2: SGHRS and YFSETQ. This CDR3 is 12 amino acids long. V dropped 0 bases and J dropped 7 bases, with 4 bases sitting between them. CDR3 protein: CASSLAFEKLFF. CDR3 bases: TGCGCCAGCAGCTTGGCATTTGAAAAACTGTTTTTT.

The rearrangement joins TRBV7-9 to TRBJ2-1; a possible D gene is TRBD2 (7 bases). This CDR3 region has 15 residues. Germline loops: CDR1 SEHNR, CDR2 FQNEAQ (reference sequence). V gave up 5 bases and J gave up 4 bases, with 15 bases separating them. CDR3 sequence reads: CASSRGGGLYNEQFF. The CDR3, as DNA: TGTGCCAGCAGCAGAGGGGGGGGGCTATACAATGAGCAGTTCTTC.

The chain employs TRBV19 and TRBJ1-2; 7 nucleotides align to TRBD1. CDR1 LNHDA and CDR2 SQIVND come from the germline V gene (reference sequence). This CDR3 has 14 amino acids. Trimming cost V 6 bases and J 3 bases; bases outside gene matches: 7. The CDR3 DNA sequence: TGTGCCAGTAGACCGACAGGGATGGACTATGGCTACACCTTC. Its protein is CASRPTGMDYGYTF.

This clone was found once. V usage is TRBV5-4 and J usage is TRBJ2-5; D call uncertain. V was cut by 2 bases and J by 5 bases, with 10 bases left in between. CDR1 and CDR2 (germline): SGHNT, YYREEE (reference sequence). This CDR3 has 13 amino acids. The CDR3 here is CASSLSPRETQYF. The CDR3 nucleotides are TGTGCCAGCAGCTTATCCCCCAGGGAGACCCAGTACTTC.

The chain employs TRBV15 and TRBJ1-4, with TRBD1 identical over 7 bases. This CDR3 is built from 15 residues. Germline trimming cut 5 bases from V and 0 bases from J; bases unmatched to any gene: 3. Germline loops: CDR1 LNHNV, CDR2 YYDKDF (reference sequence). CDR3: CATSGGTATNEKLFF. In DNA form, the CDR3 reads TGTGCCACCAGCGGCGGGACAGCAACTAATGAAAAACTGTTTTTT. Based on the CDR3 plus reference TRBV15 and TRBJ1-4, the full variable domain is DAMVIQNPRYQVTQFGKPVTLSCSQTLNHNVMYWYQQKSSQAPKLLFHYYDKDFNNEADTPDNFQSRRPNTSFCFLDIRSPGLGDTAMYLCATSGGTATNEKLFFGSGTQLSVL.

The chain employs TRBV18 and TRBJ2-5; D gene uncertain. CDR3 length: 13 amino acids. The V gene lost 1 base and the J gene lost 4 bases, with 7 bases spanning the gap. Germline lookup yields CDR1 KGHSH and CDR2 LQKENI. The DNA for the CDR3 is TGTGCCAGCTCACCACGGTCAGTAGAGACCCAGTACTTC. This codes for CASSPRSVETQYF. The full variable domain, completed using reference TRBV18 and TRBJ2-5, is NAGVMQNPRHLVRRRGQEARLRCSPMKGHSHVYWYRQLPEEGLKFMVYLQKENIIDESGMPKERFSAEFPKEGPSILRIQQVVRGDSAAYFCASSPRSVETQYFGPGTRLLVL.

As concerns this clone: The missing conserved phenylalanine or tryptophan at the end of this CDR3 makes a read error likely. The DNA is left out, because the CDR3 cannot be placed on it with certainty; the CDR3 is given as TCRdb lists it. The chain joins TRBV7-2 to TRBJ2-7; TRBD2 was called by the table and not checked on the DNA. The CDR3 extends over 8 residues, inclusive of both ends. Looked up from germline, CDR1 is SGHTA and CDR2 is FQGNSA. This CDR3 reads CASSLNSR.

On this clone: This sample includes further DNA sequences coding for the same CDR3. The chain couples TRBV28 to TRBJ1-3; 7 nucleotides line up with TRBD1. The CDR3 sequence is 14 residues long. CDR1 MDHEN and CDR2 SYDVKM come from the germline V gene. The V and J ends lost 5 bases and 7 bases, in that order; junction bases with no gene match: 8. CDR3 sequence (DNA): TGTGCCAGCAGTCTCGACAGGGTTGGTAACACCATATATTTT. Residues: CASSLDRVGNTIYF.